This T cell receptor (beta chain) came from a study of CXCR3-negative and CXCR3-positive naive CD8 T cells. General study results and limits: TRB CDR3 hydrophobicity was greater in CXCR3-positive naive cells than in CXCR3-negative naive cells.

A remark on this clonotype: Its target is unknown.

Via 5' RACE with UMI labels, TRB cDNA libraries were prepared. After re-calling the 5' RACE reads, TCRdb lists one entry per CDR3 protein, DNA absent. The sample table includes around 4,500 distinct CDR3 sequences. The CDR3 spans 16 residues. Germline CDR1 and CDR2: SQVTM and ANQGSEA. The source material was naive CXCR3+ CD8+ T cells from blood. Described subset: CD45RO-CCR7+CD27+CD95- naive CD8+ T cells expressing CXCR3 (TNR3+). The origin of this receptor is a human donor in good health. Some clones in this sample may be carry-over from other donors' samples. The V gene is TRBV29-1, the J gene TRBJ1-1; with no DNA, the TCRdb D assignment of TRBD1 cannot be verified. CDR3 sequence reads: CSVEDIGTVLNTEAFF.